The 30 T cell receptor beta chains below all came from one sample that was sequenced in a study of shared clonotypes between healthy human individuals. The naive CD8 fraction comprised CD45RO-negative cells positively selected for CCR7 and excluded terminally differentiated effector memory CD45RA+ cells. Profiled with immunoSEQ multiplex PCR; TCRdb holds only in-frame clones, not every one. The table records around 1.9 million clones, 93% of them present only once. The specimen was naive CD8+ T cells from PBMCs. Receptors originate from a man younger than 35 in good health. Some clones in this sample may be carry-over from other donors' samples.

The chain is built from TRBV2 and TRBJ2-7; 11 bases align to TRBD2. After removal of 7 bases from V and 7 bases from J, the junction contained 9 bases not matched to a gene. Germline CDR1 is SNHLY and CDR2 is FYNNEI. The CDR3 contains 14 residues. The CDR3 here is CASTLGLAALEQYF. As DNA, the CDR3 is TGTGCCAGCACGCTGGGACTAGCGGCCTTGGAGCAGTACTTC.

The rearrangement joins TRBV28 to TRBJ2-7; D is uncertain. Per the germline V gene, CDR1 is MDHEN and CDR2 is SYDVKM. The CDR3 is made up of 15 amino acids. V lost 6 bases to trimming and J lost 3 bases, with 18 bases between them. The CDR3 region has the DNA TGTGCCAGCAGAGACTTGGGTAAATTGGTCTACGAGCAGTACTTC. Protein product: CASRDLGKLVYEQYF.

The gene calls are TRBV19 and TRBJ1-5, with D uncertain. Trimming took 7 bases from V and 2 from J, leaving 18 bases between them. The germline CDR1 and CDR2 sequences are LNHDA and SQIVND (reference sequence). The CDR3 is 16 residues long. The DNA for the CDR3 is TGTGCCAGTACCGAGGCGTGGGGTTGGGGCAATCAGCCCCAGCATTTT. It translates to CASTEAWGWGNQPQHF.

With regard to this clone: Other DNA sequences in this specimen translate into the identical CDR3. This chain connects TRBV7-9 to TRBJ2-1; possible D gene TRBD2, 5 bases. Deletions cut 3 bases from V and 7 bases from J, with 7 bases between. The CDR3 consists of 12 residues. Germline values: CDR1 SEHNR, CDR2 FQNEAQ (reference sequence). CDR3 region: CASSFSGNEQFF. The DNA of the CDR3 is TGTGCCAGCAGCTTTTCGGGAAATGAGCAGTTCTTC.

V usage is TRBV5-6 and J usage is TRBJ1-4; D remains ambiguous. The CDR3 loop spans 13 amino acids. Between the trimmed V and J ends, which lost 2 bases and 7 bases, there was a span of 9 bases. Germline CDR1 SGHDT, CDR2 YYEEEE. The CDR3 loop reads CASSFGGFEKLFF. The CDR3 DNA reads TGTGCCAGCAGCTTTGGCGGGTTTGAAAAACTGTTTTTT.

Concerning this clone: The sample holds other DNA sequences that translate to the same CDR3. V and J are TRBV28 and TRBJ2-2; D unclear. From germline, CDR1 is MDHEN and CDR2 SYDVKM. The CDR3 is 13 residues long. V gave up 3 bases and J gave up 5 bases, with 7 bases separating them. This CDR3 reads CASSFLRTGELFF. CDR3 nucleotide sequence: TGTGCCAGCAGTTTTTTGCGGACCGGGGAGCTGTTTTTT.

The rearrangement uses TRBV7-9 and TRBJ1-1; 7 bases match TRBD1. The germline CDR1 and CDR2 sequences are SEHNR and FQNEAQ (reference sequence). V was pared by 5 bases and J by 4 bases, with 10 bases of the junction left unmatched. CDR3 size: 15 residues. DNA of the CDR3: TGTGCCAGCAGCCGAGAGAATACAGGGGTCACTGAAGCTTTCTTT. Its translation: CASSRENTGVTEAFF. Full variable domain (missing parts from reference TRBV7-9 and TRBJ1-1): DTGVSQNPRHKITKRGQNVTFRCDPISEHNRLYWYRQTLGQGPEFLTYFQNEAQLEKSRLLSDRFSAERPKGSFSTLEIQRTEQGDSAMYLCASSRENTGVTEAFFGQGTRLTVV.

The J gene is TRBJ1-1, the V gene TRBV29-1; tentatively, D is TRBD1 (6 bases). CDR1 and CDR2 (germline): SQVTM, ANQGSEA. V was clipped by 7 bases and J by 4 bases, with 13 bases between them. CDR3 length: 12 residues. The CDR3: CSDWRGSTEAFF. CDR3 DNA: TGCAGCGACTGGAGGGGGAGCACTGAAGCTTTCTTT.

Notes on this clone: This sample also contains other DNA sequences that code for the same CDR3. The chain recombines TRBV9 with TRBJ2-7; TRBD2 agrees at 9 bases. This CDR3 comprises 15 residues. V was pared by 0 bases and J by 2 bases, with 3 bases of the junction left unmatched. CDR1 is SGDLS and CDR2 is YYNGEE in the germline V gene. CDR3 in DNA: TGTGCCAGCAGCGTAGGGGTAGCGGGGGCCTACGAGCAGTACTTC. It is translated as CASSVGVAGAYEQYF.

The chain combines TRBV5-1 with TRBJ2-7; TRBD2 is a possible D gene (6 bases). The CDR3 totals 13 residues. Trimming stripped 5 bases from V and 2 bases from J, with 11 bases between. Germline CDR1 reads SGHRS; CDR2 reads YFSETQ. Here the CDR3 reads CASRRESPYEQYF. The CDR3 DNA follows: TGCGCCAGCAGACGGGAGTCCCCCTACGAGCAGTACTTC.

J is TRBJ1-2 and V is TRBV14; TRBD1 might be the D (6 bases). V was pared by 0 bases and J by 2 bases, with 13 bases between. This CDR3 contains 16 residues. Germline-derived CDR1 and CDR2 are SGHDN and FVKESK. CDR3 loop: CASSQEFGQLNYGYTF. The CDR3 coding sequence is TGTGCCAGCAGCCAAGAATTCGGACAGCTGAACTATGGCTACACCTTC.

This clone was found once. V gene TRBV5-1 combines with J gene TRBJ2-2; D possibly corresponds to TRBD1 (6 bases). This CDR3 has 14 residues. In germline, CDR1 is SGHRS, CDR2 YFSETQ. Trimming removed 4 bases from V and 5 bases from J, with 12 bases in between. The CDR3 sequence is CASSSSQGTGELFF. Written as DNA, the CDR3 is TGCGCCAGCAGCAGCAGCCAGGGGACCGGGGAGCTGTTTTTT.

The J gene is TRBJ1-2, the V gene TRBV2; D unclear. V lost 0 bases to trimming and J lost 7 bases, with 9 bases between them. CDR3 length: 13 amino acids. Germline values: CDR1 SNHLY, CDR2 FYNNEI. The CDR3 region is CASSEAQYRGYTF. The CDR3 nucleotides read TGTGCCAGCAGTGAAGCACAATATCGTGGCTACACCTTC.

The gene calls are TRBV29-1 and TRBJ2-7; D gene unclear. The ends were cut back, 5 bases at V and 7 bases at J, with 12 bases in the middle. The germline V gene has CDR1 SQVTM and CDR2 ANQGSEA. The CDR3 totals 11 residues. The CDR3 region has the DNA TGCAGCGTTCCCCGCGGTAGGGAGCAGTACTTC. This encodes CSVPRGREQYF.

The J gene is TRBJ1-2, the V gene TRBV5-8; 10 nucleotides line up with TRBD1. Germline V gene lookup returns CDR1 SGHTS and CDR2 YDEGEE. V dropped 5 bases and J dropped 2; count of bases not matched to a gene: 12. The CDR3 loop spans 17 amino acids. The CDR3, as DNA: TGTGCCAGCAGACCTTTAAGGGACAGGGGCCTAAACTATGGCTACACCTTC. This sequence encodes CASRPLRDRGLNYGYTF.

This clone was seen once. The chain joins TRBV11-2 to TRBJ1-2; D perhaps matches TRBD1 (5 bases). Trimming removed 1 base from V and 0 bases from J, with 9 bases in between. The germline V gene encodes CDR1 SGHAT and CDR2 FQNNGV. The CDR3 spans 15 residues. The CDR3 reads CASSLGGTTNYGYTF. CDR3 sequence (DNA): TGTGCCAGCAGCTTAGGGGGCACAACTAACTATGGCTACACCTTC.

The rearrangement joins TRBV9 to TRBJ2-5, with D uncertain. In germline, CDR1 is SGDLS, CDR2 YYNGEE. The V gene lost 6 bases and the J gene lost 0 bases, with 12 bases spanning the gap. CDR3 length: 14 residues. CDR3 residues: CASTRGGNQETQYF. In nucleotides, the CDR3 is TGTGCCAGCACCCGCGGTGGAAACCAAGAGACCCAGTACTTC.

The V call is TRBV27, the J call TRBJ2-1; D is unresolved. The length of the CDR3 is 15 residues. From germline, CDR1 is MNHEY and CDR2 SMNVEV (reference sequence). V shed 0 bases and J shed 12 bases, with 18 bases lying between them. The CDR3 sequence is CASSLSGSLGKGQFF. In DNA, the CDR3 is TGTGCCAGCAGTTTATCCGGTTCGCTAGGGAAGGGGCAGTTCTTC.

The chain has TRBV5-1 and TRBJ2-3; 10 bases are shared with TRBD2. The CDR3 runs to 16 residues. V was pared by 1 base and J by 6 bases, with 8 bases of the junction left unmatched. Per germline, CDR1 SGHRS and CDR2 YFSETQ. The chain's CDR3 is CASSLIGLADKDTQYF. The CDR3 DNA is TGCGCCAGCAGCTTGATTGGACTAGCGGATAAGGATACGCAGTATTTT. Full variable domain (missing parts from reference TRBV5-1 and TRBJ2-3): KAGVTQTPRYLIKTRGQQVTLSCSPISGHRSVSWYQQTPGQGLQFLFEYFSETQRNKGNFPGRFSGRQFSNSRSEMNVSTLELGDSALYLCASSLIGLADKDTQYFGPGTRLTVL.

The chain uses TRBV4-1 and TRBJ2-7; D gene ambiguous. Trimming removed 4 bases at V and 0 bases at J, with 10 bases between. CDR3 size: 14 residues. Germline-derived CDR1 and CDR2 are MGHRA and YSYEKL. This chain's CDR3 is CASSLQSSSYEQYF. The DNA for the CDR3 is TGCGCCAGCAGCCTACAGTCCTCCTCCTACGAGCAGTACTTC.

The chain recombines TRBV5-4 with TRBJ2-1; 8 nucleotides align to TRBD2. CDR3 length: 16 residues. V lost 4 bases to trimming and J lost 6 bases; unmatched junction nucleotides: 12. Germline V gives CDR1 SGHNT, CDR2 YYREEE (reference sequence). The CDR3, as DNA: TGTGCCAGCAGCCCCCCGGGACTAGAAAGTACCAATGAGCAGTTCTTC. Translated, it gives CASSPPGLESTNEQFF.

The V gene is TRBV7-9, the J gene TRBJ2-7, with D possibly being TRBD2 (6 bases). Trimming removed 4 bases at V and 5 bases at J, with 12 bases between. Germline CDR1 is SEHNR and CDR2 is FQNEAQ (reference sequence). The CDR3 totals 13 residues. The CDR3 is CASSSRGLHEQYF. CDR3 sequence (DNA): TGTGCCAGCAGCTCTAGGGGACTTCACGAGCAGTACTTC.

J is TRBJ2-7 and V is TRBV27; 10 positions agree with TRBD2. Germline V gene lookup returns CDR1 MNHEY and CDR2 SMNVEV (reference sequence). V lost 2 bases to trimming and J lost 1 base; unmatched junction nucleotides: 2. The CDR3 extends over 15 amino acids. In nucleotides, the CDR3 is TGTGCCAGCAGTTTAAAACTAGCGGGATCCTACGAGCAGTACTTC. Translated, it gives CASSLKLAGSYEQYF.

About this clone itself: The identical CDR3 is also encoded by other nucleotide sequences in the sample. The V gene is TRBV9, the J gene TRBJ1-3, with a possible D match to TRBD1 (5 bases). From germline, CDR1 is SGDLS and CDR2 YYNGEE. This CDR3 has 15 residues. Trimming removed 0 bases from V and 4 bases from J, with 11 bases in between. CDR3 residues: CASSVVGRAGNTIYF. The CDR3 coding sequence is TGTGCCAGCAGCGTAGTGGGCAGGGCAGGAAACACCATATATTTT.

The chain links TRBV5-1 to TRBJ1-1; D call uncertain. V dropped 2 bases and J dropped 5 bases, with 13 bases sitting between them. The CDR3 is 14 amino acids. In germline, CDR1 is SGHRS, CDR2 YFSETQ. The CDR3 protein is CASSLGAEWTEAFF. In nucleotides, the CDR3 is TGCGCCAGCAGCTTAGGAGCCGAATGGACTGAAGCTTTCTTT.

In DNA, the CDR3 is TGTGCCAGCAGCTTCCCCCGGGACATTCGCCACAATGAGCAGTTCTTC. It codes for CASSFPRDIRHNEQFF. This chain joins TRBV7-9 and TRBJ2-1; the D gene is possibly TRBD1 (6 bases). V was trimmed by 3 bases and J by 5 bases, leaving 17 bases between them. CDR1 and CDR2 (germline): SEHNR, FQNEAQ (reference sequence). This CDR3 comprises 16 residues.

This chain joins TRBV29-1 and TRBJ1-2; TRBD1 might be the D (5 bases). Trimming removed 6 bases from V and 3 bases from J, with 20 bases in between. The CDR3 sequence is 15 residues long. Germline V gene data show CDR1 as SQVTM and CDR2 as ANQGSEA. CDR3 nucleotides: TGCAGCGTGGCGGATCCGGGAATAGGGGACTATGGCTACACCTTC. This codes for CSVADPGIGDYGYTF. The complete variable domain, with remaining parts taken from reference TRBV29-1 and TRBJ1-2, reads SAVISQKPSRDICQRGTSLTIQCQVDSQVTMMFWYRQQPGQSLTLIATANQGSEATYESGFVIDKFPISRPNLTFSTLTVSNMSPEDSSIYLCSVADPGIGDYGYTFGSGTRLTVV.

The chain recombines TRBV27 with TRBJ1-1; D is ambiguous. The germline V gene has CDR1 MNHEY and CDR2 SMNVEV (reference sequence). This CDR3 is 16 amino acids long. V lost 1 base to trimming and J lost 2 bases, with 14 bases between them. CDR3 region: CASSLLDGRINTEAFF. CDR3 DNA sequence: TGTGCCAGCAGTTTATTGGACGGAAGAATAAACACTGAAGCTTTCTTT.

This chain connects TRBV27 to TRBJ2-1; 7 bases match TRBD1. The CDR3 spans 13 residues. Germline V gene lookup returns CDR1 MNHEY and CDR2 SMNVEV (reference sequence). Losses at the gene ends were 4 bases for V and 10 bases for J; bases not matched to a gene: 7. The DNA of the CDR3 is TGTGCCAGCAGTTGGACAGGTCAATTGGAGCAGTTCTTC. Its protein product is CASSWTGQLEQFF.

This sequence joins TRBV9 and TRBJ2-1, with TRBD2 matching 8 bases. The CDR3 spans 15 residues. The V gene end was trimmed by 6 bases and the J gene end by 1 base; junction bases not matched to a gene: 6. Per germline, CDR1 SGDLS and CDR2 YYNGEE. CDR3 DNA sequence: TGTGCCAGCACCTCGGGGGGGGTATCCTACAATGAGCAGTTCTTC. It yields the protein CASTSGGVSYNEQFF.